The 23 T cell receptor beta chains below were found in one sample sequenced in a study of blood T cell repertoires in COVID-19. Assay: immunoSEQ multiplex PCR; the TCRdb copy retains only in-frame clones and omits some. The sample includes hundreds of thousands of clones, over 65% of them seen just once. The sequencing input was peripheral blood. The origin of the receptors is a woman aged 80 or over with acute or convalescent COVID-19.

The V call is TRBV3-1 (or the pseudogene TRBV3-2), the J call TRBJ2-5; D perhaps matches TRBD2 (7 bases). Germline V gene lookup returns CDR1 LGHDT and CDR2 YNNKEL (reference sequence). The V end was cut by 5 bases, the J end by 4 bases, with 11 bases between. The CDR3 contains 13 residues. The CDR3, as DNA: TGTGCCAGCAGCACGGGGGGCGGAGAGACCCAGTACTTC. Its protein is CASSTGGGETQYF.

This chain links TRBV3-1 (or the pseudogene TRBV3-2) with TRBJ1-1, with D tentatively TRBD1 (5 bases). There are 15 residues in the CDR3. Deletions cut 1 base from V and 10 bases from J, with 19 bases between. From germline, CDR1 is LGHDT and CDR2 YNNKEL (reference sequence). The CDR3 DNA reads as TGTGCCAGCAGCCAAGGGGGCCTCCTAGGGCCTGTAGCTTTCTTT. It yields the protein CASSQGGLLGPVAFF.

The chain employs TRBV7-5 and TRBJ2-7; TRBD2 is the table's D call, not checked against the DNA. TRBV7-5 is an annotated pseudogene. The CDR3 totals 17 residues. The CDR3 spells CARSPYRGEGRLHEQYF. The CDR3 coding sequence is TGTGCCAGAAGCCCATACCGAGGGGAGGGGCGTCTCCACGAGCAGTACTTC.

The chain uses TRBV24-1 and TRBJ2-5, with 7 bases fitting TRBD1. This CDR3 is built from 15 residues. J gave up 5 bases and V 4 bases, and 9 bases lay outside the gene matches. Germline CDR1 is KGHDR and CDR2 is SFDVKD. This chain's CDR3 is CATSDSRTGKETQYF. The DNA of the CDR3 is TGTGCCACCAGTGACTCTCGGACAGGCAAGGAGACCCAGTACTTC.

The chain recombines TRBV28 with TRBJ1-4, with D perhaps matching TRBD1 (5 bases). This CDR3 region has 13 residues. Germline lookup yields CDR1 MDHEN and CDR2 SYDVKM. V was trimmed by 7 bases and J by 6 bases, leaving 12 bases between them. The CDR3, as DNA: TGTGCCAGCACTGTACAGGTGGATGAAAAACTGTTTTTT. Translation gives CASTVQVDEKLFF. The whole variable domain, filled in from reference TRBV28 and TRBJ1-4, reads DVKVTQSSRYLVKRTGEKVFLECVQDMDHENMFWYRQDPGLGLRLIYFSYDVKMKEKGDIPEGYSVSREKKERFSLILESASTNQTSMYLCASTVQVDEKLFFGSGTQLSVL.

The rearrangement uses TRBV9 and TRBJ2-2; maybe TRBD2 (5 bases). CDR3 size: 16 residues. Trimming took off 4 bases at V and 4 bases at J, with 17 bases between the two ends. The germline CDR1 and CDR2 sequences are SGDLS and YYNGEE. The CDR3 sequence is CASSRSGIGSTGELFF. CDR3 nucleotide sequence: TGTGCCAGCAGCCGATCCGGGATCGGATCCACCGGGGAGCTGTTTTTT.

The V call is TRBV4-1, the J call TRBJ2-7, with TRBD1 identical over 8 bases. Germline V CDR1 and CDR2: MGHRA, YSYEKL. V shed 4 bases, J shed 2 bases, and the junction held 4 bases outside the gene matches. The CDR3 is 14 amino acids. The CDR3 nucleotides are TGCGCCAGCAGCCCGACAGGGGCCGCCTACGAGCAGTACTTC. The encoded protein is CASSPTGAAYEQYF.

The V call is TRBV19, the J call TRBJ2-5, with 7 bases fitting TRBD2. The CDR3 has 15 amino acids. Germline values: CDR1 LNHDA, CDR2 SQIVND (reference sequence). Trimming cost V 6 bases and J 2 bases; bases outside gene matches: 9. CDR3 loop: CASSRTPSGQETQYF. Here the CDR3 DNA reads TGTGCCAGTAGCAGAACCCCTAGCGGACAAGAGACCCAGTACTTC. Filled out from reference TRBV19 and TRBJ2-5, the complete variable domain reads DGGITQSPKYLFRKEGQNVTLSCEQNLNHDAMYWYRQDPGQGLRLIYYSQIVNDFQKGDIAEGYSVSREKKESFPLTVTSAQKNPTAFYLCASSRTPSGQETQYFGPGTRLLVL.

The chain combines TRBV29-1 with TRBJ1-5; 7 nucleotides align to TRBD1. The ends lost 8 bases at V and 3 bases at J; junction bases unmatched: 16. This CDR3 is built from 16 residues. The germline gives CDR1 SQVTM, CDR2 ANQGSEA. The CDR3 nucleotides are TGCAGCAACAATTCGGACAGGTTGGTTAACAATCAGCCCCAGCATTTT. Translated: CSNNSDRLVNNQPQHF.

The chain combines TRBV7-2 with TRBJ2-7, with 12 bases identical to TRBD2. This CDR3 is 17 amino acids long. Germline V gene lookup returns CDR1 SGHTA and CDR2 FQGNSA. V lost 0 bases and J lost 0; bases outside the gene matches: 3. CDR3 nucleotide sequence: TGTGCCAGCAGCTTAGCGACTAGCGGGGGCTACTCCTACGAGCAGTACTTC. Translation gives CASSLATSGGYSYEQYF.

The chain carries TRBV5-4 and TRBJ1-2, with 8 bases fitting TRBD1. This CDR3 comprises 17 residues. J gave up 4 bases and V 4 bases, and 15 bases lay outside the gene matches. CDR1 and CDR2 (germline): SGHNT, YYREEE (reference sequence). CDR3 in DNA: TGTGCCAGCAGCCCACAGATAGGAGACAGGGGCCTCTATGGCTACACCTTC. Its translation is CASSPQIGDRGLYGYTF.

J is TRBJ1-4 and V is TRBV7-2; D may be TRBD1 (5 bases). The germline V and J ends were trimmed by 3 bases and 4 bases, with 9 bases remaining between them. CDR1 and CDR2 (germline): SGHTA, FQGNSA. This CDR3 region has 14 residues. CDR3 in DNA: TGTGCCAGCAGCTTCGGGGGGATTAATGAAAAACTGTTTTTT. Amino acid sequence: CASSFGGINEKLFF. Using reference TRBV7-2 and TRBJ1-4 for the parts outside the CDR3, the full variable domain is GAGVSQSPSNKVTEKGKDVELRCDPISGHTALYWYRQSLGQGLEFLIYFQGNSAPDKSGLPSDRFSAERTGGSVSTLTIQRTQQEDSAVYLCASSFGGINEKLFFGSGTQLSVL.

This rearrangement joins TRBV6-5 to TRBJ1-1; unclear D gene. CDR1 and CDR2 (germline): MNHEY, SVGAGI. The CDR3 runs 14 residues. V was trimmed by 2 bases and J by 0 bases, leaving 7 bases between them. As DNA, the CDR3 is TGTGCCAGCAGTTACGGGAGGATGAACACTGAAGCTTTCTTT. Translating gives CASSYGRMNTEAFF.

This clone has a handful of counts. The chain joins TRBV9 to TRBJ2-1; 9 bases are a match to TRBD1. Germline loops: CDR1 SGDLS, CDR2 YYNGEE. The CDR3 extends over 14 amino acids. V shed 7 bases and J 6 bases; nucleotides not matched to a gene: 8. The CDR3 DNA is TGTGCCAGCGAATCCGGGACAGGGTTCAATGAGCAGTTCTTC. This sequence encodes CASESGTGFNEQFF.

This chain links TRBV7-7 with TRBJ1-5, with 7 bases that match TRBD1. J lost 3 bases, V lost 5 bases, and 19 bases had no gene match. This CDR3 spans 19 amino acids. The germline V gene has CDR1 SSHAT and CDR2 FNYEAQ (reference sequence). In nucleotides, the CDR3 is TGTGCCAGCAGCACCTTGAAACCGATCAGGGGGTTATCCAATCAGCCCCAGCATTTT. This encodes CASSTLKPIRGLSNQPQHF.

V and J are TRBV19 and TRBJ2-2; 9 nucleotides agree with TRBD2. CDR1 and CDR2 (germline): LNHDA, SQIVND (reference sequence). Unmatched junction bases numbered 19, after V lost 8 bases and J lost 6 bases. The CDR3 has 18 amino acids. The CDR3 DNA sequence: TGTGCCAGTGTCTCGGGACTAGCCCGCTTAGGACACCCCGGGGAGCTGTTTTTT. Translating it yields CASVSGLARLGHPGELFF.

This rearrangement joins TRBV9 to TRBJ2-5, with D tentatively TRBD2 (6 bases). CDR1 and CDR2 (germline): SGDLS, YYNGEE. The V end was cut by 0 bases, the J end by 2 bases, with 14 bases between. The CDR3 is 16 residues long. CDR3 loop: CASSVGRVGGQETQYF. The CDR3 coding sequence is TGTGCCAGCAGCGTAGGCCGGGTGGGGGGACAAGAGACCCAGTACTTC.

The chain has TRBV6-5 and TRBJ1-2; the match to TRBD1 covers 10 bases. J gave up 5 bases and V 8 bases, and 2 bases lay outside the gene matches. CDR1 and CDR2 from the germline V gene are MNHEY and SVGAGI. CDR3 length: 12 residues. The DNA for the CDR3 is TGTGCCAGCGGGACAGGGGCATATGGCTACACCTTC. This gives the protein CASGTGAYGYTF.

The rearrangement uses TRBV6-5 and TRBJ1-3, with TRBD1 identical over 8 bases. CDR3 length: 16 residues. Trimming at V came to 2 bases and at J to 0 bases, leaving 3 bases not matched to a gene. Per the germline V gene, CDR1 is MNHEY and CDR2 is SVGAGI. CDR3 in DNA: TGTGCCAGCAGTTACGGGACAGGCATCTCTGGAAACACCATATATTTT. Translation gives CASSYGTGISGNTIYF.

The chain uses TRBV11-1 and TRBJ2-7, with 9 bases aligning to TRBD1. CDR3 size: 15 residues. J lost 2 bases, V lost 4 bases, and 6 bases had no gene match. Germline CDR1 is SGHAT and CDR2 is FQDESV (reference sequence). The CDR3 DNA sequence: TGTGCCAGCAGCTCCCCCGGGACAGGGCCCTACGAGCAGTACTTC. This gives the protein CASSSPGTGPYEQYF.

This chain connects TRBV4-1 to TRBJ2-7, with a tentative D call TRBD1 (6 bases). V gave up 1 base and J gave up 3 bases, with 19 bases separating them. The CDR3 runs 17 residues. Germline loops: CDR1 MGHRA, CDR2 YSYEKL. CDR3 sequence (DNA): TGCGCCAGCAGCCAAGCATTTACCGGGACACTGAGCTACGAGCAGTACTTC. Translating it yields CASSQAFTGTLSYEQYF.

V gene TRBV5-6 combines with J gene TRBJ2-2, with D possibly being TRBD1 (6 bases). Germline V gene data show CDR1 as SGHDT and CDR2 as YYEEEE. The CDR3 consists of 18 residues. V was pared by 0 bases and J by 2 bases, with 17 bases between. As DNA, the CDR3 is TGTGCCAGCAGCTTGGTCTTGGTGGACAGCCTTAACACCGGGGAGCTGTTTTTT. Residues: CASSLVLVDSLNTGELFF.

The rearrangement joins TRBV28 to TRBJ2-2, with 9 bases aligning to TRBD2. This CDR3 contains 15 residues. V shed 5 bases and J 5 bases; nucleotides not matched to a gene: 6. From germline, CDR1 is MDHEN and CDR2 SYDVKM. For the CDR3, the DNA is TGTGCCAGCAGTAGTAGCGGGAGTGGTACCGGGGAGCTGTTTTTT. Residues: CASSSSGSGTGELFF. The variable domain in full, completed from reference TRBV28 and TRBJ2-2, reads DVKVTQSSRYLVKRTGEKVFLECVQDMDHENMFWYRQDPGLGLRLIYFSYDVKMKEKGDIPEGYSVSREKKERFSLILESASTNQTSMYLCASSSSGSGTGELFFGEGSRLTVL.